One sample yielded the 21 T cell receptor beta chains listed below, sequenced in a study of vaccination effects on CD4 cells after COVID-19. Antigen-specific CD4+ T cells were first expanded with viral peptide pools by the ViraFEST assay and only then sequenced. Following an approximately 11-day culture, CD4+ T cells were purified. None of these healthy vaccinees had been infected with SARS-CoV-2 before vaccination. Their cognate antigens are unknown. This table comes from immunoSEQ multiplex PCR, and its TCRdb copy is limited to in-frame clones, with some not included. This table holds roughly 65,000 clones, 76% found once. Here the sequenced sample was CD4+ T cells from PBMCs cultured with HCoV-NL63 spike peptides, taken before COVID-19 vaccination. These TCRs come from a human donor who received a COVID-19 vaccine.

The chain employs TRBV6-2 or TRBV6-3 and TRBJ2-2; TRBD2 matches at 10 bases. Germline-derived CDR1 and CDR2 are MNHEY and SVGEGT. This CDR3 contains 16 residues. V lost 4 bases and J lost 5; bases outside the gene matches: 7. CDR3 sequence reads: CASSSWTSGQTGELFF. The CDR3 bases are TGTGCCAGCAGTTCCTGGACTAGCGGACAAACCGGGGAGCTGTTTTTT.

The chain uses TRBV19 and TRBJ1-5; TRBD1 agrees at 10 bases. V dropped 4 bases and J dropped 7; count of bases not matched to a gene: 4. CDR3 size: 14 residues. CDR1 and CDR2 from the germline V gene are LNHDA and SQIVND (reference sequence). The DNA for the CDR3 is TGTGCCAGTAGTAGACAGGGGGCGAGCCAGCCCCAGCATTTT. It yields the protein CASSRQGASQPQHF.

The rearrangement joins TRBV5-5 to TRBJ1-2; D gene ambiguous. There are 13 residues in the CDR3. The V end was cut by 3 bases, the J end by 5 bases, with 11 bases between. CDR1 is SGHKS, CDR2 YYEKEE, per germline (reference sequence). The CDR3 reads CASSSGLVYGYTF. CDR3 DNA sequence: TGTGCCAGCAGCTCGGGATTGGTGTATGGCTACACCTTC.

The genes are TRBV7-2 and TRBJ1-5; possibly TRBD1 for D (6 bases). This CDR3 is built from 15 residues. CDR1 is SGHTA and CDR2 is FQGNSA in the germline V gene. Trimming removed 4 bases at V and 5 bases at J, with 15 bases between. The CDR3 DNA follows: TGTGCCAGCAGCTCAACAGGGAATTGGGATCAGCCCCAGCATTTT. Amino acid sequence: CASSSTGNWDQPQHF. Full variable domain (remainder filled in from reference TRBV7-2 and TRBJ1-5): GAGVSQSPSNKVTEKGKDVELRCDPISGHTALYWYRQSLGQGLEFLIYFQGNSAPDKSGLPSDRFSAERTGGSVSTLTIQRTQQEDSAVYLCASSSTGNWDQPQHFGDGTRLSIL.

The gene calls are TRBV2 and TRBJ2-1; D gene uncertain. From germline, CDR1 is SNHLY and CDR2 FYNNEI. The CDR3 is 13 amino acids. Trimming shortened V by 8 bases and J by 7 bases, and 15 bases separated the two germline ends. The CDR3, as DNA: TGTGCCAGCGGCGGACCAGCCGGGAATGAGCAGTTCTTC. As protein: CASGGPAGNEQFF.

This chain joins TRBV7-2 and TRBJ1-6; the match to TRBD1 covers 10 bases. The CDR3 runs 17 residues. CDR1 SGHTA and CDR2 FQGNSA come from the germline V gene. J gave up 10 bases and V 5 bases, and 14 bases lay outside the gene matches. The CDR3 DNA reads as TGTGCCAGCAGCCCCTCAAGGGTTGGGACAGGGGAGTCACCCCTCCACTTT. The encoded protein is CASSPSRVGTGESPLHF. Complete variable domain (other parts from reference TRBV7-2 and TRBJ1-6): GAGVSQSPSNKVTEKGKDVELRCDPISGHTALYWYRQSLGQGLEFLIYFQGNSAPDKSGLPSDRFSAERTGGSVSTLTIQRTQQEDSAVYLCASSPSRVGTGESPLHFGNGTRLTVT.

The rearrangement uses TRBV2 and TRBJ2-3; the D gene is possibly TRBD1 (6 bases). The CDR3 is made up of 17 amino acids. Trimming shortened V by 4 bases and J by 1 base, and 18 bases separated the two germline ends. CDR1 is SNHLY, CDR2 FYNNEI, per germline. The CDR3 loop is CASSVIYRALGTDTQYF. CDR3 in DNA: TGTGCCAGCAGTGTAATCTACAGGGCCCTAGGCACAGATACGCAGTATTTT. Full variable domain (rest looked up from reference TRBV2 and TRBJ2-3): EPEVTQTPSHQVTQMGQEVILRCVPISNHLYFYWYRQILGQKVEFLVSFYNNEISEKSEIFDDQFSVERPDGSNFTLKIRSTKLEDSAMYFCASSVIYRALGTDTQYFGPGTRLTVL.

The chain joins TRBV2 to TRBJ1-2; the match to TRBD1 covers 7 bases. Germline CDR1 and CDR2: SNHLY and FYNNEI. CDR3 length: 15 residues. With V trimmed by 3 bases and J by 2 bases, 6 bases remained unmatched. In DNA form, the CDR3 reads TGTGCCAGCAGTGAGTTCGAGGGACAGAACTATGGCTACACCTTC. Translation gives CASSEFEGQNYGYTF.

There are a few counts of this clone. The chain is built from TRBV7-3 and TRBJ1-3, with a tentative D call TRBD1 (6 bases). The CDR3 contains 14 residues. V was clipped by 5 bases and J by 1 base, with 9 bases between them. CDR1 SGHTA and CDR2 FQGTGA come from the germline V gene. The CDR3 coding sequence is TGTGCCAGCAGCCTGGACAGTTCTGGAAACACCATATATTTT. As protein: CASSLDSSGNTIYF.

This CDR3 is CASSSVRGYNEQFF. As DNA, the CDR3 is TGTGCCAGCAGCTCTGTTCGGGGGTACAATGAGCAGTTCTTC. This chain links TRBV7-2 with TRBJ2-1, with D possibly matching TRBD2 (6 bases). The V gene lost 4 bases and the J gene lost 4 bases, with 11 bases spanning the gap. The germline V gene has CDR1 SGHTA and CDR2 FQGNSA. This CDR3 is 14 amino acids long.

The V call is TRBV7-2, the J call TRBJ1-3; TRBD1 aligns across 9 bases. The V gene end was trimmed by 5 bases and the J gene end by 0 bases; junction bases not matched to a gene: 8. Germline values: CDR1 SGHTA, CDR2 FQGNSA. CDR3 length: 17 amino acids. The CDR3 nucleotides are TGTGCCAGCAGCCCATTGACAGGGGGGTTCTCTGGAAACACCATATATTTT. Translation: CASSPLTGGFSGNTIYF. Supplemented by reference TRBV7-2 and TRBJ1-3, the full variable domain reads GAGVSQSPSNKVTEKGKDVELRCDPISGHTALYWYRQSLGQGLEFLIYFQGNSAPDKSGLPSDRFSAERTGGSVSTLTIQRTQQEDSAVYLCASSPLTGGFSGNTIYFGEGSWLTVV.

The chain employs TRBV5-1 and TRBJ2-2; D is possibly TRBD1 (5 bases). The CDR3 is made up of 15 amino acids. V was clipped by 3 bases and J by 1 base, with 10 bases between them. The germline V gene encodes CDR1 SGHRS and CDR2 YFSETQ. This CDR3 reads CASSWNTGNTGELFF. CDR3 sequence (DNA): TGCGCCAGCAGCTGGAACACAGGGAACACCGGGGAGCTGTTTTTT.

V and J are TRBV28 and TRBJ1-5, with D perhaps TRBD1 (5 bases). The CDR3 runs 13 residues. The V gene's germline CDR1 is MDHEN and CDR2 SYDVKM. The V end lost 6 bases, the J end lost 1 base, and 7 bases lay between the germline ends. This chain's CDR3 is CASSRDSNQPQHF. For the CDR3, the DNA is TGTGCCAGCAGCCGGGACAGCAATCAGCCCCAGCATTTT.

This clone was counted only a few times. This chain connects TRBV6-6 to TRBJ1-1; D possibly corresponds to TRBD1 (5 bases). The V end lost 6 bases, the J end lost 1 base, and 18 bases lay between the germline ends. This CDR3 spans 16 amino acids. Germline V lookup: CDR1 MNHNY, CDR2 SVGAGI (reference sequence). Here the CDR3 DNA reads TGTGCCAGCAGGTTCCCGATGGGACGGGAGAACACTGAAGCTTTCTTT. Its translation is CASRFPMGRENTEAFF.

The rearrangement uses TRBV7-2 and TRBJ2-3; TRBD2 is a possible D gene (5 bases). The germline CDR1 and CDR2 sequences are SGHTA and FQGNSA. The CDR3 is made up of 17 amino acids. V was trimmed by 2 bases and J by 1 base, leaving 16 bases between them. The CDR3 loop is CASSLRRRGARTDTQYF. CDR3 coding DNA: TGTGCCAGCAGCTTAAGGAGACGGGGTGCCCGCACAGATACGCAGTATTTT.

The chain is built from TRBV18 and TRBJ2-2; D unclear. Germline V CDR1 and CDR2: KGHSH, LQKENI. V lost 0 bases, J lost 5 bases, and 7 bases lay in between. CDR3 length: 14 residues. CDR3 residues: CASSPPPITGELFF. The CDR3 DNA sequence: TGTGCCAGCTCACCACCACCGATTACCGGGGAGCTGTTTTTT.

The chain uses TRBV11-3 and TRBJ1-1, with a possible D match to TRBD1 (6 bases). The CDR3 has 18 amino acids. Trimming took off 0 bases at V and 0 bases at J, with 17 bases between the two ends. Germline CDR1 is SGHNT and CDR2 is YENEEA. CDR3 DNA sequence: TGTGCCAGCAGCTTAGAACAGGGTTTTTTATCGGTGAACACTGAAGCTTTCTTT. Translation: CASSLEQGFLSVNTEAFF.

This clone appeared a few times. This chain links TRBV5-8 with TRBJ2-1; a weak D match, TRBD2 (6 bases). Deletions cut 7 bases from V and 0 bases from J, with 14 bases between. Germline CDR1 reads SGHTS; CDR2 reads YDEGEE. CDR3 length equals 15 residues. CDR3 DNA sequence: TGTGCCAGCCCAAGCGACGGGAGCTCCTACAATGAGCAGTTCTTC. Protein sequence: CASPSDGSSYNEQFF.

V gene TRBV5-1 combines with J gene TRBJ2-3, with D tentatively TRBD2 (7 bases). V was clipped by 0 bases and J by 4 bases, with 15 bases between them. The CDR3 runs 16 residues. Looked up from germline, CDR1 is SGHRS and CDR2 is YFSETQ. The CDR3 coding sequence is TGCGCCAGCAGCTTGGCCGGCGGGGGCGCGTCAGATACGCAGTATTTT. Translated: CASSLAGGGASDTQYF. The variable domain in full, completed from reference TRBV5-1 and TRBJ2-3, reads KAGVTQTPRYLIKTRGQQVTLSCSPISGHRSVSWYQQTPGQGLQFLFEYFSETQRNKGNFPGRFSGRQFSNSRSEMNVSTLELGDSALYLCASSLAGGGASDTQYFGPGTRLTVL.

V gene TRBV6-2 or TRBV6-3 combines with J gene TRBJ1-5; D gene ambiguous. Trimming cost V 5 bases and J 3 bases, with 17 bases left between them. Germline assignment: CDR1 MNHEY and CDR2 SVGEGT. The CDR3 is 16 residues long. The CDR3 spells CASSAVRVFINQPQHF. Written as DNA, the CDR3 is TGTGCCAGCAGTGCTGTAAGGGTCTTCATCAATCAGCCCCAGCATTTT.

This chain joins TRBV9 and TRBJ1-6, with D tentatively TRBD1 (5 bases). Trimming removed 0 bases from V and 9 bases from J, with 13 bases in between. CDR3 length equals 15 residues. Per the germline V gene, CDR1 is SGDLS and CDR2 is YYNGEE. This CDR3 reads CASSVVRDLPSPLHF. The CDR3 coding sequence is TGTGCCAGCAGCGTAGTTCGGGACCTACCTTCACCCCTCCACTTT.